This T cell receptor (beta chain) was identified during a study of blood T cell repertoires in COVID-19. Study-level background: Samples of COVID-19 (acute and convalescent) were obtained from the United States, Italy and Spain. The analysed material was cDNA or gDNA that came from T cells, B-cell-depleted T cells, or PBMCs.

V was clipped by 1 base and J by 4 bases; unmatched bases: 5. Germline V gives CDR1 SGDLS, CDR2 YYNGEE. This CDR3 is built from 15 residues. Repertoires were generated with immunoSEQ multiplex PCR, while TCRdb's copy carries only in-frame clones and drops some. The sample has more than 90,000 clones, roughly 87% seen once. Patients of the Seattle cohort, enrolled during active infection, were followed longitudinally. The chain combines TRBV9 with TRBJ2-5; the match to TRBD2 covers 9 bases. The sample consisted of peripheral blood. The sequence was collected from a woman aged 55 to 70 with COVID-19, enrolled during active disease. The DNA of the CDR3 is TGTGCCAGCAGCGTATCGGGACTAGCTTTAGAGACCCAGTACTTC. It translates to CASSVSGLALETQYF.